This TCR beta chain appears in the sequencing data of a study of blood T cells in healthy people across ages. Overall study results and limits: Naive T cell percentage strongly correlated with TCR beta diversity.

A minimum of 7 million PBMCs was isolated per sample. The second PCR ran about 7 to 12 cycles with a sample-barcoded 5' primer and J-beta primers. Every cDNA molecule carried a tag from a template-switch adaptor bearing 12 random nucleotides. TCRdb re-derived calls from the 5' RACE reads in MiXCR, one entry per CDR3 protein. The repertoire includes about 1.8 million distinct CDR3 sequences, approximately 50% of them detected once, and around 2.1% sits in the top ten. For this clonotype: Its antigen is not known.

Looked up from germline, CDR1 is LGHNA and CDR2 is YSLEER. This CDR3 contains 17 residues. The V gene lost 0 bases and the J gene lost 3 bases, with 17 bases spanning the gap. The genes are TRBV4-3 and TRBJ2-5; D possibly corresponds to TRBD2 (5 bases). The sample was blood. The source is a woman between 35 and 50 years old in good health. In nucleotides, the CDR3 is TGCGCCAGCAGCCAAGATACCGTGGCGGGCACCAAAGAGACCCAGTACTTC. Encoded protein: CASSQDTVAGTKETQYF.